This passage covers 14 T cell receptor beta chains from one sample sequenced in a study of monozygotic twins with inflammatory bowel disease. TCRdb derives one entry per CDR3 protein from the 5' RACE reads, leaving out DNA. Across 300,000 to 350,000 distinct CDR3 sequences, the top ten clones capture roughly 2% of the sample. Sequenced material: blood. Receptors were obtained from a human donor with ulcerative colitis or Crohn's disease, or a healthy co-twin of an affected twin (not recorded which).

The genes are TRBV5-1 and TRBJ2-2; TCRdb calls TRBD1, which cannot be checked without DNA. The CDR3 runs to 16 residues. Germline CDR1 reads SGHRS; CDR2 reads YFSETQ. CDR3 amino acids: CASSFRQGPGTGELFF.

The chain is built from TRBV12-3 or TRBV12-4 and TRBJ2-1; lacking DNA, the TRBD2 call made by TCRdb goes unchecked. The CDR3 contains 17 residues. CDR3 sequence reads: CASTQSRGGLGGNEQFF.

The rearrangement links TRBV20-1 to TRBJ2-7; TCRdb's D call, TRBD2, is unchecked because there is no DNA. The CDR3 has 14 residues. CDR1 is DFQATT and CDR2 is SNEGSKA in the germline V gene (reference sequence). CDR3 amino acids: CSASQSSGSYEQYF.

V is TRBV7-9 and J is TRBJ1-2; TCRdb proposes TRBD1, but this gene call is untestable without DNA. This CDR3 has 12 residues. Germline loops: CDR1 SEHNR, CDR2 FQNEAQ (reference sequence). The CDR3: CASSSTGWGYTF. Full variable domain (outside the CDR3, taken from reference TRBV7-9 and TRBJ1-2): DTGVSQNPRHKITKRGQNVTFRCDPISEHNRLYWYRQTLGQGPEFLTYFQNEAQLEKSRLLSDRFSAERPKGSFSTLEIQRTEQGDSAMYLCASSSTGWGYTFGSGTRLTVV.

V and J are TRBV4-1 and TRBJ2-7; there is no DNA to check the TCRdb D call of TRBD2. Germline loops: CDR1 MGHRA, CDR2 YSYEKL. The CDR3 is 15 amino acids. The chain's CDR3 is CASSQDIAGYYEQYF.

The chain combines TRBV10-1 with TRBJ2-7; the TCRdb call, TRBD2, lacks DNA for checking. This CDR3 has 15 residues. Germline V gene data show CDR1 as WNHNN and CDR2 as SYGVQD (reference sequence). CDR3 loop: CASSPSGRLLDEQYF.

The chain uses TRBV5-1 and TRBJ2-7; TCRdb's assignment of TRBD2 cannot be checked, as there is no DNA. The CDR3 consists of 12 residues. Germline CDR1 reads SGHRS; CDR2 reads YFSETQ. The CDR3 here is CASIPLGVEQYF.

The chain joins TRBV7-2 to TRBJ1-5; TCRdb selects TRBD1, and the lack of DNA leaves this call unchecked. The CDR3 length is 14 residues. Germline V gene lookup returns CDR1 SGHTA and CDR2 FQGNSA. CDR3 sequence: CASSLVGQGQPQHF.

The J gene is TRBJ1-1, the V gene TRBV5-1; TCRdb picks TRBD1, but there is no DNA to check that call. Germline loops: CDR1 SGHRS, CDR2 YFSETQ. CDR3 length: 14 amino acids. The CDR3: CASREGKGFTEAFF. The variable domain in full, completed from reference TRBV5-1 and TRBJ1-1, reads KAGVTQTPRYLIKTRGQQVTLSCSPISGHRSVSWYQQTPGQGLQFLFEYFSETQRNKGNFPGRFSGRQFSNSRSEMNVSTLELGDSALYLCASREGKGFTEAFFGQGTRLTVV.

The V gene is TRBV6-5, the J gene TRBJ1-2. This CDR3 is 13 amino acids long. Germline V gene sequence: CDR1 MNHEY, CDR2 SVGAGI. The CDR3 region is CASSYRPNYGYTF.

The rearrangement links TRBV5-1 to TRBJ2-1; there is no DNA to check the TCRdb D call of TRBD2. This CDR3 has 15 amino acids. Germline CDR1 reads SGHRS; CDR2 reads YFSETQ. The chain's CDR3 is CASSLIAGQAHEQFF.

V gene TRBV4-3 combines with J gene TRBJ1-6. Germline assignment: CDR1 LGHNA and CDR2 YSLEER. There are 19 residues in the CDR3. The CDR3 sequence: CASSQVPPRASEYNSPLHF.

The CDR3 spells CASSRRGPGTSINEQSF. This sequence joins TRBV3-1 and TRBJ2-1; the TCRdb call, TRBD2, lacks DNA for checking. Germline V gives CDR1 LGHDT, CDR2 YNNKEL (reference sequence). The CDR3 has 17 residues.

CDR3 region: CASSLPTSGSTDTQYF. This chain uses TRBV5-1 with TRBJ2-3. Germline V gene lookup returns CDR1 SGHRS and CDR2 YFSETQ. CDR3 size: 16 residues.